This T cell receptor beta chain was captured by sequencing in a study of control samples from healthy donors and cancer patients. Trimming pared 5 bases from V and 3 bases from J, leaving 16 bases between. From germline, CDR1 is LNHDA and CDR2 SQIVND (reference sequence). CDR3 length equals 15 residues. Some clones are missing from TCRdb's copy, which holds only in-frame ones; the method was immunoSEQ multiplex PCR. The sample lists some 97,000 clones, approximately 84% seen once, with 18% in the top ten. Sequenced material: blood. The TCR was taken from a woman in her 50s in good health. This chain links TRBV19 with TRBJ1-1, with TRBD1 as a possible D gene (5 bases). The CDR3 sequence: CASSPFGAGDTEAFF. The CDR3 bases are TGTGCCAGTAGTCCATTCGGGGCGGGTGACACTGAAGCTTTCTTT.